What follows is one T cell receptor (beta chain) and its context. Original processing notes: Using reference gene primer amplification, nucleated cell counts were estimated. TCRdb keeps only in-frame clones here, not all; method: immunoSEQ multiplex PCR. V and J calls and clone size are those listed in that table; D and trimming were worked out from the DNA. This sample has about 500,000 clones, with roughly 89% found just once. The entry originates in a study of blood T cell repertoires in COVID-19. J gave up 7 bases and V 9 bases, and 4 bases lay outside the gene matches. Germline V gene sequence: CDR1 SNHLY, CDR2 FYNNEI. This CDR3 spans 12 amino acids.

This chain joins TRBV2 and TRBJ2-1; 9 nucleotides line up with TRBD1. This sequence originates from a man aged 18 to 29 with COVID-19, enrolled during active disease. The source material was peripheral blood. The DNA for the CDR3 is TGTGCCAGAAAGACAGGGGGTAATGAGCAGTTCTTC. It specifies CARKTGGNEQFF.